The 28 T cell receptor beta chains in this list originate from one sample, sequenced in a study of beta chain features in type 1 diabetes. What was sequenced were expressed TCRB transcripts, since all of the isolated RNA had been reverse transcribed. Method: immunoSEQ multiplex PCR; TCRdb's copy keeps in-frame clones and lacks some. Among 860,000 or so clones, roughly 15% were seen once, and the ten largest hold 0.02% to 0.025%. The sequenced sample consisted of naive CD4+ T cells from blood. These receptors all stem from a woman aged 18 to 35 in good health.

This clone was seen a few times. The CDR3 loop is CASSYVGGRSYEQYF. Written as DNA, the CDR3 is TGTGCCAGCAGCTATGTGGGGGGACGAAGCTACGAGCAGTACTTC. The rearrangement links TRBV5-4 to TRBJ2-7; tentative D call: TRBD2 (6 bases). Trimming stripped 3 bases from V and 3 bases from J, with 16 bases between. Germline CDR1 is SGHNT and CDR2 is YYREEE (reference sequence). The length of the CDR3 is 15 residues.

The CDR3 sequence is CASSQLLNTEAFF. The DNA for the CDR3 is TGTGCCAGCAGCCAGCTGTTGAACACTGAAGCTTTCTTT. The rearrangement uses TRBV7-2 and TRBJ1-1; D gene ambiguous. Germline CDR1 reads SGHTA; CDR2 reads FQGNSA. The CDR3 has 13 amino acids. Deletions cut 5 bases from V and 0 bases from J, with 7 bases between.

This clone was counted between two and nine times. The J gene is TRBJ2-1, the V gene TRBV4-2; 11 nucleotides align to TRBD2. V lost 6 bases, J lost 0 bases, and 10 bases stayed unmatched. CDR1 is LGHNA, CDR2 YNFKEQ, per germline. The CDR3 is made up of 18 amino acids. The CDR3 DNA follows: TGTGCCAGCAGGAACCTAGGGACTAGCGGTGGCTCCTACAATGAGCAGTTCTTC. This gives the protein CASRNLGTSGGSYNEQFF.

This clone was recorded a few times. This chain uses TRBV6-5 with TRBJ2-5, with 12 bases identical to TRBD2. The V segment lost 6 bases and the J segment 6 bases; nucleotides outside the gene matches: 8. In germline, CDR1 is MNHEY, CDR2 SVGAGI. The CDR3 covers 15 residues. CDR3: CASSPTSGSGKTQYF. DNA for the CDR3: TGTGCCAGCAGCCCGACTAGCGGGAGTGGAAAGACCCAGTACTTC.

CDR3 in DNA: TGCGCCAGCAGCCGAACGACGGGGCTCTCTGGGGCCAACGTCCTGACTTTC. Residues: CASSRTTGLSGANVLTF. The chain has TRBV4-3 and TRBJ2-6; D possibly matches TRBD1 or TRBD2 (5 bases each). Germline V gives CDR1 LGHNA, CDR2 YSLEER. The CDR3 runs 17 residues. The V gene lost 4 bases and the J gene lost 0 bases, with 13 bases spanning the gap.

This clone was seen more than once but under ten times. The chain employs TRBV7-2 and TRBJ2-1, with TRBD2 matching 11 bases. The CDR3 is made up of 19 amino acids. The germline V gene has CDR1 SGHTA and CDR2 FQGNSA. V shed 2 bases and J 4 bases; nucleotides not matched to a gene: 13. The CDR3 protein is CASSLLWGVSGRVYNEQFF. CDR3 in DNA: TGTGCCAGCAGCTTACTCTGGGGGGTTAGCGGGAGGGTTTACAATGAGCAGTTCTTC.

This clone showed up just a few times. This chain uses TRBV18 with TRBJ2-7; no definite D call. The V end lost 2 bases, the J end lost 6 bases, and 8 bases lay between the germline ends. Germline values: CDR1 KGHSH, CDR2 LQKENI. This CDR3 comprises 12 residues. CDR3 in DNA: TGTGCCAGCTCACCATTTGTACGCGAGCAGTACTTC. Translated, it gives CASSPFVREQYF.

This clone turned up a few times. The chain employs TRBV5-8 and TRBJ2-5; D is unresolved. Per the germline V gene, CDR1 is SGHTS and CDR2 is YDEGEE. V shed 4 bases and J shed 9 bases, with 13 bases lying between them. The CDR3 consists of 12 residues. The CDR3 DNA sequence: TGTGCCAGCAGCCCCGGACCCTACCCCCAGTACTTC. Its protein is CASSPGPYPQYF.

A few counts support this clone. The chain recombines TRBV19 with TRBJ2-3; 9 nucleotides match TRBD2. Germline lookup yields CDR1 LNHDA and CDR2 SQIVND (reference sequence). Trimming cost V 8 bases and J 7 bases; bases outside gene matches: 7. The CDR3 length is 13 residues. The CDR3 region has the DNA TGTGCCAGTGGGAGTAGCGGGAGTTATACGCAGTATTTT. Protein: CASGSSGSYTQYF.

This clone was seen more than once but under ten times. J is TRBJ1-1 and V is TRBV20-1; unclear D gene. V was trimmed by 5 bases and J by 3 bases, leaving 7 bases between them. The CDR3 has 11 residues. CDR1 DFQATT and CDR2 SNEGSKA come from the germline V gene (reference sequence). CDR3 region: CSAPTDTEAFF. In DNA form, the CDR3 reads TGCAGTGCTCCCACGGACACTGAAGCTTTCTTT.

This clone occurred a few times. The chain has TRBV7-2 and TRBJ2-7; 7 bases agree with TRBD2. Trimming at V came to 1 base and at J to 9 bases, leaving 9 bases not matched to a gene. Germline loops: CDR1 SGHTA, CDR2 FQGNSA. The CDR3 totals 14 residues. The CDR3 is CASSLGLAADVQYF. The CDR3 DNA reads TGTGCCAGCAGCTTAGGCCTAGCGGCCGACGTGCAGTACTTC.

This clone turned up a few times. The chain joins TRBV27 to TRBJ2-1; 8 nucleotides match TRBD2. Germline lookup yields CDR1 MNHEY and CDR2 SMNVEV (reference sequence). The CDR3 runs to 12 residues. V gave up 10 bases and J gave up 4 bases; unmatched junction bases: 3. CDR3 residues: CAILAEYNEQFF. Here the CDR3 DNA reads TGTGCCATACTAGCGGAGTACAATGAGCAGTTCTTC.

V gene TRBV7-8 combines with J gene TRBJ1-5; the match to TRBD1 covers 7 bases. This CDR3 has 15 residues. Germline CDR1 is SGHVS and CDR2 is FQNEAQ. J lost 4 bases, V lost 6 bases, and 9 bases had no gene match. The CDR3 protein is CASSRDSGQNQPQHF. The DNA for the CDR3 is TGTGCCAGCAGTCGGGACAGTGGACAAAATCAGCCCCAGCATTTT.

This sequence joins TRBV18 and TRBJ2-3, with TRBD1 matching 7 bases. The CDR3 sequence is 15 residues long. The ends lost 1 base at V and 2 bases at J; junction bases unmatched: 3. Germline V gene sequence: CDR1 KGHSH, CDR2 LQKENI. DNA for the CDR3: TGTGCCAGCTCACCACTGACAGGGAACACAGATACGCAGTATTTT. Amino acid sequence: CASSPLTGNTDTQYF. Full variable domain (remainder filled in from reference TRBV18 and TRBJ2-3): NAGVMQNPRHLVRRRGQEARLRCSPMKGHSHVYWYRQLPEEGLKFMVYLQKENIIDESGMPKERFSAEFPKEGPSILRIQQVVRGDSAAYFCASSPLTGNTDTQYFGPGTRLTVL.

The V call is TRBV5-6, the J call TRBJ2-3; TRBD2 might be the D (5 bases). The CDR3 is 16 residues long. Trimming stripped 0 bases from V and 3 bases from J, with 14 bases between. Germline lookup yields CDR1 SGHDT and CDR2 YYEEEE. CDR3 protein: CASSLGGWSQTDTQYF. CDR3 in DNA: TGTGCCAGCAGCTTGGGAGGGTGGTCACAGACAGATACGCAGTATTTT. Drawing the rest from reference TRBV5-6 and TRBJ2-3, the complete variable domain is DAGVTQSPTHLIKTRGQQVTLRCSPKSGHDTVSWYQQALGQGPQFIFQYYEEEERQRGNFPDRFSGHQFPNYSSELNVNALLLGDSALYLCASSLGGWSQTDTQYFGPGTRLTVL.

As for this clone: Different DNA sequences within this sample yield the same CDR3. The chain has TRBV15 and TRBJ2-3; D gene unclear. Germline V CDR1 and CDR2: LNHNV, YYDKDF (reference sequence). V lost 0 bases to trimming and J lost 1 base, with 5 bases between them. The CDR3 loop spans 14 amino acids. CDR3 in DNA: TGTGCCACCAGCAGAGATAGAGGCACAGATACGCAGTATTTT. Its translation: CATSRDRGTDTQYF. The full variable domain, completed using reference TRBV15 and TRBJ2-3, is DAMVIQNPRYQVTQFGKPVTLSCSQTLNHNVMYWYQQKSSQAPKLLFHYYDKDFNNEADTPDNFQSRRPNTSFCFLDIRSPGLGDTAMYLCATSRDRGTDTQYFGPGTRLTVL.

This clone appeared once. V usage is TRBV28 and J usage is TRBJ2-5; 10 bases are a match to TRBD2. CDR1 is MDHEN and CDR2 is SYDVKM in the germline V gene. The V and J ends lost 2 bases and 4 bases, in that order; junction bases with no gene match: 10. The CDR3 has 17 amino acids. The CDR3 nucleotides are TGTGCCAGCAGTTTAGTTGGGAAGCGGGAGGGCCGAGAGACCCAGTACTTC. Residues: CASSLVGKREGRETQYF.

This clone was counted a few times. The chain combines TRBV7-2 with TRBJ2-3, with TRBD2 matching 7 bases. This CDR3 comprises 15 residues. Germline V gene lookup returns CDR1 SGHTA and CDR2 FQGNSA. Germline trimming cut 8 bases from V and 2 bases from J; bases unmatched to any gene: 10. CDR3 DNA sequence: TGTGCCAGCGTCCCGCTGGGACTATACACAGATACGCAGTATTTT. This sequence encodes CASVPLGLYTDTQYF.

V and J are TRBV2 and TRBJ2-3; 7 nucleotides align to TRBD2. CDR1 and CDR2 (germline): SNHLY, FYNNEI. The CDR3 loop spans 15 amino acids. Trimming removed 7 bases from V and 0 bases from J; junction bases left unmatched: 7. Here the CDR3 reads CASTPWEGSTDTQYF. For the CDR3, the DNA is TGTGCCAGCACGCCGTGGGAGGGTAGCACAGATACGCAGTATTTT.

The chain uses TRBV5-1 and TRBJ1-1, with D unclear. The CDR3 extends over 12 amino acids. Per germline, CDR1 SGHRS and CDR2 YFSETQ. The germline V and J ends were trimmed by 0 bases and 7 bases, with 7 bases remaining between them. The CDR3 loop is CASSLVGYEAFF. CDR3 coding DNA: TGCGCCAGCAGCTTGGTAGGGTATGAAGCTTTCTTT.

This clone showed up just once. The chain has TRBV5-4 and TRBJ2-7; possibly TRBD2 for D (5 bases). The CDR3 runs to 15 residues. Deletions cut 1 base from V and 1 base from J, with 12 bases between. The germline V gene encodes CDR1 SGHNT and CDR2 YYREEE (reference sequence). As DNA, the CDR3 is TGTGCCAGCAGCTTGAATGCGGGTCGTTCCTACGAGCAGTACTTC. Amino acid sequence: CASSLNAGRSYEQYF. The full variable domain, rest sourced from reference TRBV5-4 and TRBJ2-7, is ETGVTQSPTHLIKTRGQQVTLRCSSQSGHNTVSWYQQALGQGPQFIFQYYREEENGRGNFPPRFSGLQFPNYSSELNVNALELDDSALYLCASSLNAGRSYEQYFGPGTRLTVT.

In its sample, this clone was seen a few times. The chain couples TRBV28 to TRBJ2-1; maybe TRBD2 (5 bases). The CDR3 has 13 amino acids. Trimming pared 4 bases from V and 9 bases from J, leaving 13 bases between. CDR1 MDHEN and CDR2 SYDVKM come from the germline V gene. The CDR3 here is CASSSYGLIEQFF. DNA of the CDR3: TGTGCCAGCAGTTCCTATGGACTGATTGAGCAGTTCTTC. The whole variable domain, filled in from reference TRBV28 and TRBJ2-1, reads DVKVTQSSRYLVKRTGEKVFLECVQDMDHENMFWYRQDPGLGLRLIYFSYDVKMKEKGDIPEGYSVSREKKERFSLILESASTNQTSMYLCASSSYGLIEQFFGPGTRLTVL.

V usage is TRBV6-5 and J usage is TRBJ2-5, with D uncertain. CDR3 length equals 14 residues. V gave up 0 bases and J gave up 5 bases, with 10 bases separating them. Germline CDR1 reads MNHEY; CDR2 reads SVGAGI. CDR3 sequence (DNA): TGTGCCAGCAGTTACTCGGCTAGTTCGGAGACCCAGTACTTC. It encodes CASSYSASSETQYF.

The rearrangement joins TRBV7-6 to TRBJ2-2; D is perhaps TRBD2 (6 bases). The germline CDR1 and CDR2 sequences are SGHVS and FNYEAQ. The CDR3 extends over 15 amino acids. V was trimmed by 5 bases and J by 4 bases, leaving 14 bases between them. CDR3 DNA sequence: TGTGCCAGCAGCCCACCGGGGAGGAGCACCGGGGAGCTGTTTTTT. This translates into CASSPPGRSTGELFF.

The gene calls are TRBV2 and TRBJ2-1; D is perhaps TRBD2 (6 bases). The CDR3 consists of 13 residues. The germline V gene encodes CDR1 SNHLY and CDR2 FYNNEI. V lost 11 bases and J 8 bases, leaving 19 bases between the germline ends. This chain's CDR3 is CAGEEGIVHEQFF. The CDR3 bases are TGTGCCGGCGAGGAGGGTATAGTCCATGAGCAGTTCTTC.

This clone turned up a few times. This chain connects TRBV7-2 to TRBJ2-2; no firm D call. The CDR3 is 14 amino acids. Deletions cut 5 bases from V and 5 bases from J, with 12 bases between. Germline V CDR1 and CDR2: SGHTA, FQGNSA. The CDR3 protein is CASSPQEGTGELFF. The DNA of the CDR3 is TGTGCCAGCAGCCCGCAGGAAGGGACCGGGGAGCTGTTTTTT. The entire variable domain, with the rest obtained from reference TRBV7-2 and TRBJ2-2, is as follows: GAGVSQSPSNKVTEKGKDVELRCDPISGHTALYWYRQSLGQGLEFLIYFQGNSAPDKSGLPSDRFSAERTGGSVSTLTIQRTQQEDSAVYLCASSPQEGTGELFFGEGSRLTVL.

The rearrangement links TRBV9 to TRBJ2-1, with TRBD2 matching 9 bases. Unmatched junction bases numbered 6, after V lost 2 bases and J lost 6 bases. The CDR3 runs to 15 residues. CDR1 and CDR2 from the germline V gene are SGDLS and YYNGEE. The CDR3 region is CASSVAGGPFNEQFF. The CDR3, as DNA: TGTGCCAGCAGCGTGGCGGGAGGGCCTTTCAATGAGCAGTTCTTC. Full variable domain (rest looked up from reference TRBV9 and TRBJ2-1): DSGVTQTPKHLITATGQRVTLRCSPRSGDLSVYWYQQSLDQGLQFLIQYYNGEERAKGNILERFSAQQFPDLHSELNLSSLELGDSALYFCASSVAGGPFNEQFFGPGTRLTVL.

This clone came up a few times. The chain recombines TRBV18 with TRBJ2-1; TRBD1 agrees at 8 bases. Germline V gives CDR1 KGHSH, CDR2 LQKENI. This CDR3 region has 14 residues. After removal of 4 bases from V and 7 bases from J, the junction contained 6 bases not matched to a gene. The CDR3, as DNA: TGTGCCAGCTCACTTAGTACAGGGGGGAATGAGCAGTTCTTC. This gives the protein CASSLSTGGNEQFF.